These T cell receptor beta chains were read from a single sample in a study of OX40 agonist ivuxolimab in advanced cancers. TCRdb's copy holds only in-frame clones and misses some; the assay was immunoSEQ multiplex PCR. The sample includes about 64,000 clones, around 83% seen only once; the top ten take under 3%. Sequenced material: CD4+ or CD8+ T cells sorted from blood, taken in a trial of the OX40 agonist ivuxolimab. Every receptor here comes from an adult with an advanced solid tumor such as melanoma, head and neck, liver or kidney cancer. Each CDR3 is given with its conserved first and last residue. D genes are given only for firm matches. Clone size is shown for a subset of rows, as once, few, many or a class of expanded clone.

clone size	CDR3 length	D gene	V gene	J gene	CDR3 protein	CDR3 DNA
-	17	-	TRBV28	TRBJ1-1	CASRPPTGSAENTEAFF	TGTGCCAGCAGACCCCCGACAGGCAGTGCCGAGAACACTGAAGCTTTCTTT
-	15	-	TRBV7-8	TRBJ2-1	CASTPRGLSYNEQFF	TGTGCCAGCACCCCTCGGGGGCTCTCCTACAATGAGCAGTTCTTC
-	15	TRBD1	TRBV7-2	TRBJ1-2	CASSATGTANYGYTF	TGTGCCAGCAGCGCAACCGGGACAGCCAACTATGGCTACACCTTC
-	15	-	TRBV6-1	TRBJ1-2	CASSPGRPANYGYTF	TGTGCCAGCAGTCCCGGCAGGCCCGCTAACTATGGCTACACCTTC
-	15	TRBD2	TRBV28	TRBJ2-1	CASSPTSGGRNEQFF	TGTGCCAGCAGTCCAACTAGCGGGGGGAGGAATGAGCAGTTCTTC
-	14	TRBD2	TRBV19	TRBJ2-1	CASSTSGAYNEQFF	TGTGCCAGTAGTACTAGCGGAGCCTACAATGAGCAGTTCTTC
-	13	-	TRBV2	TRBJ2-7	CASKADIAYEQYF	TGTGCCAGCAAGGCGGACATTGCCTACGAGCAGTACTTC
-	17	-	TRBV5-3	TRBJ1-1	CAGCCLGSSGLNTEAFF	TGTGCCGGATGTTGCCTGGGGTCCTCCGGGTTGAACACTGAAGCTTTCTTT
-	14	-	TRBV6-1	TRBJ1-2	CASSPTKVNYGYTF	TGTGCCAGCAGCCCCACGAAGGTCAACTATGGCTACACCTTC
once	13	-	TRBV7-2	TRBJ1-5	CASSLGGISPQHF	TGTGCCAGCAGCTTAGGGGGAATCTCGCCCCAGCATTTT
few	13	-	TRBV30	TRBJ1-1	CACLRFPGTEAFF	TGTGCCTGTTTAAGGTTCCCGGGCACTGAAGCTTTCTTT
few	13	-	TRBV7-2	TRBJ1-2	CASSFTENYGYTF	TGTGCCAGCAGCTTTACCGAGAACTATGGCTACACCTTC
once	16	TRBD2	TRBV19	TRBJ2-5	CASSVGLLAAQETQYF	TGTGCCAGTAGTGTGGGATTACTAGCGGCCCAAGAGACCCAGTACTTC
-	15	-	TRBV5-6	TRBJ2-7	CASSLVRQIHYEQYF	TGTGCCAGCAGCTTGGTTCGGCAAATCCACTACGAGCAGTACTTC
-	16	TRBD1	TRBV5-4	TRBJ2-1	CASTGDRGLPFDEQFF	TGTGCCAGCACCGGGGACAGGGGGCTTCCCTTCGATGAGCAGTTCTTC